This T cell receptor (beta chain) came from a study of blood T cells in healthy people across ages (dated by TCRdb to the mid-2010s). General notes on the study: In model experiments, template switching captured about one uniquely barcoded TCR beta cDNA molecule for every two T cells. To avoid experimental bias, donors of different ages were spread randomly across the sequencing lanes. The donors were divided into four age groups: young (average around 16 years), middle-aged (roughly 42), aged (approximately 62) and long-lived (about 80). Using deep sequencing normalized with unique cDNA molecular identifiers, the study measured how TCR beta repertoire diversity changes with age. The study analyzed two additional independent replicas of 1 million unique cDNA reads from the same blood draw for two donors, one aged 18 to 30 and one aged 80 or older.

What the work shows at the level of the full study, not this receptor alone: The long-lived group showed more naive CD4+ T cells, fewer expanded clones and increased TCR diversity than the aged group, suggesting age selection. Estimates of total diversity based on one million sequenced T cells were considered lower bounds and underestimates. There was a strong correlation between observed TCR beta diversity and the percentage of naive T cells measured by flow cytometry. Conclusive comparison of naive and antigen-experienced compartments was prevented by the profiling of bulk unsorted PBMCs. Because the CMV infection status of the donors was unknown, age-related changes in expanded clonotypes may potentially have been confounded. As age increased, observed TCR beta diversity per million T cells dropped in a roughly linear way, and a significant reduction was already evident by age around 41.

A few counts support this clonotype. Its cognate antigen has yet to be identified. No much larger clonotype is one base removed from it; base qualities were not supplied. Donors were 35 to 40 systemically healthy Caucasian individuals from Russia aged roughly 6 to 90 years. Ten milliliters of peripheral blood were drawn from each donor into EDTA-treated Vacutainer tubes. PBMCs were isolated by Ficoll-Paque density-gradient centrifugation, with at least 6 million obtained per sample. Trizol reagent was used to extract total RNA from the PBMCs, yielding at least 6 micrograms per sample. The percentages of naive CD45RAhigh/CD27high T cells were determined by flow cytometry on a PBMC aliquot from every donor. The method behind the library was 5' RACE. Instrument on record: Illumina HiSeq 2500. A second PCR of about 7 to 12 cycles was run with a J-beta primer mix and a sample-barcoded 5' primer. A unique molecular identifier was introduced onto each TCR beta cDNA molecule by a template-switch 5' adaptor carrying 12 random nucleotides. Each sample yielded at least 2.5 million CDR3-containing paired-end reads. First-strand cDNA synthesis was performed from all RNA using the Mint cDNA synthesis kit, with priming by a TRBC-specific oligonucleotide. After uracil-DNA glycosylase treatment, a first 18-cycle PCR used universal primers M1SS and BC2_uni_R on all cDNA. Per the source publication's procedure: Each sample was normalized by randomly selecting 1 million high-quality reads, each carrying a distinct molecular identifier. Instead of being binned into consensus sequences, reads with shared molecular identifiers were discarded. CDR3 identification, clonotype clustering and error correction used MiTCR with a Q25 quality threshold and the strictest error-elimination algorithm. A nonparametric unseen species model with Euler transformation was used to estimate a lower bound on total TCR beta diversity. The raw public data were reprocessed by TCRdb itself: fastp quality trimming at Q25, MiXCR clonotype calling, in-frame beta chains only. Rows merge per CDR3 protein into single entries with the most common DNA and genes. The V and J calls were determined by TCRdb, not by the authors. The sample table lists around 940,000 distinct CDR3 sequences, approximately 50% of them with a count of one. Over 20% of the sample rests with the top ten.

The TCR comes from a woman in her fifties or sixties in good health. Material: blood.

The DNA is TGTGCCAGCAGTTCACACGGCGGGAGGGTTCATACGCAGTATTTT. Its translation is CASSSHGGRVHTQYF. Here the chain combines TRBV28 and TRBJ2-3, and TRBD2 matches 9 of the central bases. From the cysteine up to the phenylalanine, the CDR3 has a length of 15 residues. The only DNA kept is the CDR3, 45 bases in frame from the first base. Germline trimming amounts to 4 bases on V and 7 bases on J, with 9 as the count of junction bases outside the gene matches. Taken from the germline V gene, the CDR1 and CDR2 loops are MDHEN and SYDVKM.